Listed below are T cell receptor beta chains from one sample, sequenced in a study of regulatory T cells in long-lasting Graves disease. MiXCR was run by TCRdb on the multiplex PCR reads, yielding one entry per CDR3 protein. The sample records 350,000 to 450,000 distinct CDR3 sequences, more than 13% being singletons. These data also formed part of another study, on T cells in Graves' hyperthyroidism and ophthalmopathy.

The sample here was peripheral blood mononuclear cells (PBMCs), taken at new diagnosis, from a patient treated with antithyroid drugs. The source is a woman in her 30s with Graves disease. Each CDR3 is given without its conserved first and last residue.

v_call	j_call	cdr3_aa
TRBV15	TRBJ2-2	ATSALRGNTGELF
TRBV11-2	TRBJ2-3	ASSLWSGSSADTQY
TRBV6-2/TRBV6-3	TRBJ1-5	ASIGGTGSSYSNQPQH
TRBV24-1	TRBJ1-2	ATSDTSWGYT
TRBV7-2	TRBJ2-7	ASSLPGQSTKQY
TRBV27	TRBJ2-1	ASSFIGQGSIAGDFNEQF
TRBV2	TRBJ2-3	ASSSSGRRTDTQY
TRBV13	TRBJ2-1	ASSSPALAGVYNEQF
TRBV7-9	TRBJ2-7	ASCDSSNYEQY
TRBV18	TRBJ1-4	ASSPRQNEKLF
TRBV30	TRBJ1-2	AWERGNYGYT
TRBV30	TRBJ1-1	AWSVGPQAEAF
TRBV24-1	TRBJ2-7	ATSDLQTAIRPTYEQY
TRBV13	TRBJ2-3	ASRGEYDRNTDTQY
TRBV11-2	TRBJ2-1	ASSLRWGERQF
TRBV28	TRBJ2-7	ASSWVGTGAVWQY
TRBV7-8	TRBJ1-5	ASSLRTGGISQPQH
TRBV12-3/TRBV12-4	TRBJ2-3	ASSPTPGTSGTGGTDTQY
TRBV11-2	TRBJ2-7	ASSFLGQGGNEQY
TRBV28	TRBJ1-6	ASSRGPGNSPLH
TRBV28	TRBJ1-1	ASRAELVNTEAF
TRBV19	TRBJ1-4	ASKPQGDKWKLF
TRBV5-4	TRBJ2-4	ASSHRLALTRGGNIQY
TRBV7-2	TRBJ2-7	ASSFGGVGSNLNEQY
TRBV18	TRBJ2-1	ASSPNLAGLSYNEQF
TRBV3-1	TRBJ2-3	ASSQDQAGAFMNTQY
TRBV3-1	TRBJ1-1	ASSQSLRDPEAF
TRBV20-1	TRBJ1-6	SAHPTGGKNSPLH
TRBV6-1	TRBJ2-4	ASSEGGDWSIQY
TRBV12-3/TRBV12-4	TRBJ2-7	ASREGQGLPYEQY
TRBV12-3/TRBV12-4	TRBJ1-6	ASSFNRGGFSPLH
TRBV24-1	TRBJ2-1	ATTLSGSDNEQF
TRBV11-2	TRBJ2-3	ASSLQNGGLEIADTQY
TRBV20-1	TRBJ2-1	SAVSGRAVGEQF
TRBV19	TRBJ2-1	ASSFRLAGPPEAPYNEQF
TRBV2	TRBJ1-4	ASSLVGINEKLF
TRBV7-3	TRBJ1-3	ASSGGSGNTIY
TRBV5-6	TRBJ2-1	ASSGTGKAPSYNEQF
TRBV10-3	TRBJ1-4	AISESAGQITNLNEKLF
TRBV28	TRBJ2-5	ASSLGPGGDQETQY